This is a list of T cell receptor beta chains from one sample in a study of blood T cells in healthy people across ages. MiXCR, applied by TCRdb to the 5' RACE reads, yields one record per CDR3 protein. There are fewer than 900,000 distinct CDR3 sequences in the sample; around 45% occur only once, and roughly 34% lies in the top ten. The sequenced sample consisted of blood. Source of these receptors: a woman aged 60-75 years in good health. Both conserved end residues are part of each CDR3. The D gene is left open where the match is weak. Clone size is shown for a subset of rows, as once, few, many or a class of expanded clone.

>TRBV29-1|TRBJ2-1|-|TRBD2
TGCAGCGTTGTAGGACTAGCGGTCAATGAGCAGTTCTTC
CSVVGLAVNEQFF
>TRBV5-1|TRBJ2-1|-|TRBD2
TGCGCCAGCGCGGGCAGCGGGGGGACCTACAATGAGCAGTTCTTC
CASAGSGGTYNEQFF
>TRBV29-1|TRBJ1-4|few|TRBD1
TGCAGCGTAGGGACAGGGCGAAATGAAAAACTGTTTTTT
CSVGTGRNEKLFF
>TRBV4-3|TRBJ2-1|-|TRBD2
TGCGCCAGCAGCCAAGATGGGGTGGCGGGAGGGCCGGATGAGCAGTTCTTC
CASSQDGVAGGPDEQFF
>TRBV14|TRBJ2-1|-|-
TGTGCCAGCACGAAACAGGGAGCCTACAATGAGCAGTTCTTC
CASTKQGAYNEQFF
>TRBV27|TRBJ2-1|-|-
TGTGCCAGCAGTTTGCTTGTTGGAACAGCGAACAGTGAGCAGTTCTTC
CASSLLVGTANSEQFF
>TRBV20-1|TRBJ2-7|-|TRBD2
TGCAGTGCTAGAGATATGCTAAGCGGGGATAACTACGAGCAGTACTTC
CSARDMLSGDNYEQYF
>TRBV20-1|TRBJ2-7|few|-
TGCAGTGCACTCGGCGGGAAGCGCCGATCCTACGAGCAGTACTTC
CSALGGKRRSYEQYF
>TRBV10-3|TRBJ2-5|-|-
TGTGCCATCAGTGATTCGCGGGGAGGTAGACATGAGCAGTACTTC
CAISDSRGGRHEQYF
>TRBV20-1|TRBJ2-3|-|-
TGCAGTGCGATCCGGGACCCCTCAGATACGCAGTATTTT
CSAIRDPSDTQYF
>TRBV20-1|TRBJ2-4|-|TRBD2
TGCAGTGCTGGGGATAGCGGGGGAGCCAAAAACATTCAGTACTTC
CSAGDSGGAKNIQYF
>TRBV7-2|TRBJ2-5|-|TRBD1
TGTGCCAGCAGCGGGATCAGGGGGCGGTTGGGTGAGCAGTACTTC
CASSGIRGRLGEQYF
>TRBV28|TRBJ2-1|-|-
TGTGCCAGCAGTGGGACAAGGCAGTTCTTC
CASSGTRQFF
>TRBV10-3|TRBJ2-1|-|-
TGTGCCAGCAGTGAGTGGGGAGACGGGGGGCAGTTCTTC
CASSEWGDGGQFF
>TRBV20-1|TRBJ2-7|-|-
TGCAGGACTACGGGAGATTTCTACGGGCAGTACTTC
CRTTGDFYGQYF
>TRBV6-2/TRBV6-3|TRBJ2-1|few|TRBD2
TGTGCCAGCAGTTATGGACTAGCGGGAGGCCTGATAGGAGGTGAGCAGTTCTTC
CASSYGLAGGLIGGEQFF
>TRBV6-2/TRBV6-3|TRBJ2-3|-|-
TGTGCCAGCAGAAAAGGGGGGCCCGCAGATACGCAGTATTTT
CASRKGGPADTQYF
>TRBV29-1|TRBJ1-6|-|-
TGCAGCGTTGGTAGGGAAGCGGGTTCACCCCTCCACTTT
CSVGREAGSPLHF